These 20 T cell receptor beta chains were all obtained from the same sample, sequenced in a study of T cell responses to AZD1222 COVID-19 vaccine. The repertoire was sequenced with immunoSEQ multiplex PCR; TCRdb's copy has only in-frame clones and lacks some. The sample contains 80,000 to 95,000 clones, more than 75% of which appear only once. The source was peripheral blood, collected on day 0 of MenACWY control vaccination. The source is an adult in good health.

This clone was recorded only once. This chain connects TRBV19 to TRBJ2-2; D possibly corresponds to TRBD1 (5 bases). CDR1 and CDR2 from the germline V gene are LNHDA and SQIVND (reference sequence). Between the trimmed V and J ends, which lost 0 bases and 5 bases, there was a span of 13 bases. This CDR3 is 16 amino acids long. The CDR3 bases are TGTGCCAGTAGTATAGAATTGTGGGGCAGAACCGGGGAGCTGTTTTTT. Translating gives CASSIELWGRTGELFF.

V usage is TRBV13 and J usage is TRBJ2-7; TRBD1 matches at 7 bases. The V and J ends lost 2 bases and 5 bases, in that order; junction bases with no gene match: 6. Germline V gene lookup returns CDR1 PRHDT and CDR2 FYEKMQ (reference sequence). The CDR3 runs 14 residues. This chain's CDR3 is CASSLYRDRDEQYF. For the CDR3, the DNA is TGTGCCAGCAGCTTATATCGTGACAGGGACGAGCAGTACTTC.

The chain recombines TRBV18 with TRBJ1-1; weak D call: TRBD1 (6 bases). The V gene's germline CDR1 is KGHSH and CDR2 LQKENI. The V end lost 6 bases, the J end lost 5 bases, and 13 bases lay between the germline ends. The CDR3 has 13 amino acids. CDR3 amino acids: CASSQGMVTEAFF. The DNA for the CDR3 is TGTGCCAGCTCCCAGGGGATGGTGACTGAAGCTTTCTTT.

This chain uses TRBV5-4 with TRBJ2-1; maybe TRBD1 (5 bases). Trimming stripped 0 bases from V and 5 bases from J, with 6 bases between. Germline V gives CDR1 SGHNT, CDR2 YYREEE (reference sequence). The CDR3 spans 13 residues. The CDR3 coding sequence is TGTGCCAGCAGCTTGGGCAGGGACAATGAGCAGTTCTTC. Amino acids: CASSLGRDNEQFF.

The chain is built from TRBV10-3 and TRBJ1-1; D gene ambiguous. Germline V gene lookup returns CDR1 ENHRY and CDR2 SYGVKD. The CDR3 extends over 15 amino acids. V lost 10 bases, J lost 0 bases, and 18 bases lay in between. CDR3 amino acids: CASTPRRDLNTEAFF. The CDR3 DNA follows: TGTGCCAGCACACCACGGAGGGATCTGAACACTGAAGCTTTCTTT.

This chain uses TRBV28 with TRBJ1-1; 9 positions match TRBD1. V shed 4 bases and J 4 bases; nucleotides not matched to a gene: 13. Germline V gives CDR1 MDHEN, CDR2 SYDVKM. CDR3 length equals 17 residues. CDR3: CASSYIMPGQGRTEAFF. Here the CDR3 DNA reads TGTGCCAGCAGTTATATCATGCCGGGACAGGGCCGCACTGAAGCTTTCTTT. Based on the CDR3 plus reference TRBV28 and TRBJ1-1, the full variable domain is DVKVTQSSRYLVKRTGEKVFLECVQDMDHENMFWYRQDPGLGLRLIYFSYDVKMKEKGDIPEGYSVSREKKERFSLILESASTNQTSMYLCASSYIMPGQGRTEAFFGQGTRLTVV.

The chain employs TRBV7-2 and TRBJ1-5; unclear D gene. Trimming pared 3 bases from V and 6 bases from J, leaving 12 bases between. The CDR3 spans 14 residues. The germline V gene has CDR1 SGHTA and CDR2 FQGNSA. CDR3: CASSFLGEGQPQHF. In DNA form, the CDR3 reads TGTGCCAGCAGCTTTCTCGGGGAGGGTCAGCCCCAGCATTTT.

The V call is TRBV5-3, the J call TRBJ1-2, with D possibly matching TRBD1 (5 bases). TRBV5-3 is annotated as an ORF whose role is uncertain. The CDR3 sequence is 13 residues long. Trimming took 7 bases from V and 4 from J, leaving 14 bases between them. CDR3 nucleotide sequence: TGTGCCAGATTGGAGGGGAAACCCTATGGCTACACCTTC. Residues: CARLEGKPYGYTF.

The rearrangement joins TRBV5-5 to TRBJ1-5, with D uncertain. The CDR3 loop spans 12 amino acids. Looked up from germline, CDR1 is SGHKS and CDR2 is YYEKEE (reference sequence). The ends were cut back, 0 bases at V and 9 bases at J, with 7 bases in the middle. The CDR3 here is CASSLVGLPQHF. In DNA form, the CDR3 reads TGTGCCAGCAGCTTGGTGGGTCTGCCCCAGCATTTT.

The chain couples TRBV6-5 to TRBJ2-2; D tentatively fits TRBD1 or TRBD2 (6 bases each). Trimming pared 6 bases from V and 10 bases from J, leaving 18 bases between. Germline V gene lookup returns CDR1 MNHEY and CDR2 SVGAGI. The CDR3 is 14 amino acids. CDR3 protein: CASRKGGTSEELFF. The CDR3, as DNA: TGTGCCAGCAGGAAAGGGGGGACCAGTGAGGAGCTGTTTTTT.

This chain links TRBV28 with TRBJ2-7; a possible D gene is TRBD1 (7 bases). Germline loops: CDR1 MDHEN, CDR2 SYDVKM. V gave up 5 bases and J gave up 7 bases, with 18 bases separating them. CDR3 length: 14 amino acids. The CDR3 region is CASSIYRGLMEQYF. The CDR3 nucleotides are TGTGCCAGCAGTATCTACAGGGGACTGATGGAGCAGTACTTC.

This clone appeared a single time. This chain links TRBV6-1 with TRBJ2-3; D is undetermined. Germline V gene data show CDR1 as MNHNS and CDR2 as SASEGT. V lost 2 bases and J lost 4, with 4 bases in between. The CDR3 extends over 12 amino acids. The CDR3 protein is CASSEQADTQYF. In DNA, the CDR3 is TGTGCCAGCAGTGAACAGGCAGATACGCAGTATTTT.

The chain carries TRBV30 and TRBJ1-6; D ambiguous. The CDR3 loop spans 16 amino acids. In germline, CDR1 is GTSNPN, CDR2 SVGIG (reference sequence). The V gene lost 0 bases and the J gene lost 8 bases, with 17 bases spanning the gap. CDR3: CAWSVPQLLLYSPLHF. The CDR3 region has the DNA TGTGCCTGGAGTGTACCTCAACTCTTACTTTATTCACCCCTCCACTTT.

For the CDR3, the DNA is TGTGCCAGCAGTTTAGTTGGGCACGGCGGGACACCGAACACTGAAGCTTTCTTT. Residues: CASSLVGHGGTPNTEAFF. The chain combines TRBV28 with TRBJ1-1; TRBD1 might be the D (6 bases). Trimming pared 2 bases from V and 1 base from J, leaving 20 bases between. This CDR3 spans 18 amino acids. The germline CDR1 and CDR2 sequences are MDHEN and SYDVKM.

This sequence joins TRBV4-2 and TRBJ1-1; 10 bases match TRBD1. The junction had 8 bases not matched to a gene; V was cut back by 0 bases and J by 4 bases. The CDR3 has 17 residues. CDR1 is LGHNA, CDR2 YNFKEQ, per germline. This CDR3 reads CASSQDRDRGSPTEAFF. CDR3 sequence (DNA): TGTGCCAGCAGCCAAGATCGGGACAGGGGTTCGCCCACTGAAGCTTTCTTT.

The CDR3 nucleotides read TGTGCCAGTAGTCAACTACGTGGACAGTTGAACACTGAAGCTTTCTTT. Protein sequence: CASSQLRGQLNTEAFF. This chain uses TRBV19 with TRBJ1-1; a possible D gene is TRBD1 (6 bases). Germline V gene lookup returns CDR1 LNHDA and CDR2 SQIVND (reference sequence). The V gene lost 5 bases and the J gene lost 0 bases, with 16 bases spanning the gap. This CDR3 is built from 16 residues.

The chain is built from TRBV6-5 and TRBJ1-3; D ambiguous. V gave up 6 bases and J gave up 2 bases, with 11 bases separating them. The CDR3 consists of 14 residues. CDR1 and CDR2 (germline): MNHEY, SVGAGI. DNA of the CDR3: TGTGCCAGCAGCCCGCCGGGGACTGGAAACACCATATATTTT. Residues: CASSPPGTGNTIYF.

V gene TRBV19 combines with J gene TRBJ1-5; D uncertain. V was clipped by 4 bases and J by 0 bases, with 10 bases between them. Germline loops: CDR1 LNHDA, CDR2 SQIVND (reference sequence). The CDR3 totals 15 residues. CDR3 protein: CASSTTVDSNQPQHF. Written as DNA, the CDR3 is TGTGCCAGTAGTACCACAGTAGATAGCAATCAGCCCCAGCATTTT.

The J gene is TRBJ1-1, the V gene TRBV18; TRBD1 might be the D (6 bases). Germline-derived CDR1 and CDR2 are KGHSH and LQKENI. CDR3 length: 16 amino acids. Trimming shortened V by 1 base and J by 4 bases, and 16 bases separated the two germline ends. In DNA, the CDR3 is TGTGCCAGCTCACCACGATGGAGGGGGTTAGGCACTGAAGCTTTCTTT. Amino acids: CASSPRWRGLGTEAFF.

This clone was counted once. The V call is TRBV19, the J call TRBJ1-6; 10 nucleotides match TRBD1. CDR1 is LNHDA and CDR2 is SQIVND in the germline V gene (reference sequence). Unmatched junction bases numbered 7, after V lost 3 bases and J lost 8 bases. This CDR3 comprises 16 residues. The CDR3 coding sequence is TGTGCCAGTAGTATCCGGGACAGGGGCGGGTATTCACCCCTCCACTTT. As protein: CASSIRDRGGYSPLHF.